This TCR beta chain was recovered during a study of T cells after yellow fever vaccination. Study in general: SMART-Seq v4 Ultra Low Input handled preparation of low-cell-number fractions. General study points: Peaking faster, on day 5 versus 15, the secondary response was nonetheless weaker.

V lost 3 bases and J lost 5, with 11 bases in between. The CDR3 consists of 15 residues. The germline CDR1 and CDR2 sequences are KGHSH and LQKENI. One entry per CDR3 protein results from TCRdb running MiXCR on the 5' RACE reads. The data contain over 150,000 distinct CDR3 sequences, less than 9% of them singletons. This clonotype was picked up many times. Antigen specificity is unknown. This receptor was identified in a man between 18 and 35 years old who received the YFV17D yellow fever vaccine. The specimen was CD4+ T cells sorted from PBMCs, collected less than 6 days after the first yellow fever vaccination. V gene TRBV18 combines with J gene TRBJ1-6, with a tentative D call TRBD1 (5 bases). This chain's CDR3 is CASSPLRQHNSPLHF. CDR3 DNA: TGTGCCAGCTCACCGCTGAGACAGCATAATTCACCCCTCCACTTT. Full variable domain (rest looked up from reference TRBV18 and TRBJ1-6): NAGVMQNPRHLVRRRGQEARLRCSPMKGHSHVYWYRQLPEEGLKFMVYLQKENIIDESGMPKERFSAEFPKEGPSILRIQQVVRGDSAAYFCASSPLRQHNSPLHFGNGTRLTVT.